The T cell receptor beta chain described here comes from a study of beta chain features in type 1 diabetes. Points on this clone: Its specificity is unknown.

Sorted populations all exceeded 95% purity. Whole-study findings and limits: A moderate, significant TCRB CDR3 shortening appeared in type 1 diabetes across four CD4+ subsets. In the patient group, naive, central memory and Treg TCRB repertoires seemed more alike than in the healthy donor group. A pattern of fewer insertions and more deletions at VDJ junctions was seen in type 1 diabetes patients.

Trimming removed 4 bases at V and 6 bases at J, with 8 bases between. This CDR3 spans 12 amino acids. Germline V gives CDR1 LNHDA, CDR2 SQIVND (reference sequence). The sequenced template was cDNA made from the entire isolated RNA. Approximately 3.5 million reads per sample were averaged for naive, central memory and regulatory samples. Data came from immunoSEQ multiplex PCR; TCRdb stores just in-frame clones and leaves some out. The sample yields hundreds of thousands of clones, around an eighth seen once. The sample comprised naive CD4+ T cells from blood. The source of this sequence is a young woman with type 1 diabetes. The chain links TRBV19 to TRBJ2-3; maybe TRBD2 (5 bases). The CDR3 coding sequence is TGTGCCAGTAGTAGGGAGCGGGATACGCAGTATTTT. The encoded protein is CASSRERDTQYF.